One sample yielded the 22 T cell receptor beta chains listed below, sequenced in a study of blood T cell repertoires in COVID-19. Using immunoSEQ multiplex PCR, the repertoire was profiled, and TCRdb retains in-frame clones only, with some absent. The table lists about 120,000 clones, 78% of them singletons, with 2% to 2.5% in the top ten. Source material: peripheral blood. These TCRs come from a man in his sixties or seventies with acute or convalescent COVID-19.

The V and J genes are TRBV2 and TRBJ2-1, with 11 nucleotides matching TRBD1. The germline CDR1 and CDR2 sequences are SNHLY and FYNNEI. Unmatched junction bases numbered 11, after V lost 6 bases and J lost 7 bases. The CDR3 loop spans 16 amino acids. The CDR3 loop is CASRGPRTGGLNEQFF. The CDR3 coding sequence is TGTGCCAGCAGGGGCCCAAGGACAGGGGGCTTAAATGAGCAGTTCTTC.

This clone came up once. The chain couples TRBV5-8 to TRBJ2-2, with D possibly matching TRBD2 (7 bases). The CDR3 totals 18 residues. The ends were cut back, 3 bases at V and 3 bases at J, with 21 bases in the middle. Germline CDR1 and CDR2: SGHTS and YDEGEE. The CDR3 DNA sequence: TGTGCCAGCAGCTCATATCGTTCGGCGGGGGCATACACCGGGGAGCTGTTTTTT. Its protein product is CASSSYRSAGAYTGELFF.

The V and J genes are TRBV7-2 and TRBJ1-2; D is unresolved. Trimming removed 2 bases at V and 7 bases at J, with 14 bases between. Looked up from germline, CDR1 is SGHTA and CDR2 is FQGNSA. This CDR3 region has 14 residues. The CDR3 nucleotides read TGTGCCAGCAGCTTATATGACTCTCGGGGTGGCTACACCTTC. Protein: CASSLYDSRGGYTF.

The chain is built from TRBV29-1 and TRBJ2-1; TRBD2 agrees at 9 bases. Germline V CDR1 and CDR2: SQVTM, ANQGSEA. V shed 5 bases and J 0 bases; nucleotides not matched to a gene: 5. The length of the CDR3 is 15 residues. In nucleotides, the CDR3 is TGCAGCGTTTTTGGCGGGGGGGCCTCCTACAATGAGCAGTTCTTC. It encodes CSVFGGGASYNEQFF.

The rearrangement uses TRBV15 and TRBJ1-5; the D gene is possibly TRBD1 (6 bases). Germline V gives CDR1 LNHNV, CDR2 YYDKDF (reference sequence). The CDR3 length is 15 residues. V was clipped by 1 base and J by 7 bases, with 14 bases between them. The CDR3, as DNA: TGTGCCACCAGCAGAGCCACGACAGGCGGGCAGCCCCAGCATTTT. As protein: CATSRATTGGQPQHF.

The J gene is TRBJ1-1, the V gene TRBV11-3; 8 positions match TRBD1. With V trimmed by 3 bases and J by 4 bases, 4 bases remained unmatched. The V gene's germline CDR1 is SGHNT and CDR2 YENEEA. The CDR3 runs 14 residues. DNA of the CDR3: TGTGCCAGCAGCTTGACAGGGGTGGGCACTGAAGCTTTCTTT. It specifies CASSLTGVGTEAFF. Filled out from reference TRBV11-3 and TRBJ1-1, the complete variable domain reads EAGVVQSPRYKIIEKKQPVAFWCNPISGHNTLYWYLQNLGQGPELLIRYENEEAVDDSQLPKDRFSAERLKGVDSTLKIQPAELGDSAVYLCASSLTGVGTEAFFGQGTRLTVV.

This chain uses TRBV4-3 with TRBJ1-4, with TRBD1 matching 7 bases. This CDR3 spans 15 amino acids. V lost 6 bases, J lost 5 bases, and 9 bases stayed unmatched. Germline values: CDR1 LGHNA, CDR2 YSLEER. The CDR3 coding sequence is TGCGCCAGCAGACGCGCCGGGACAGTCAATGAAAAACTGTTTTTT. It yields the protein CASRRAGTVNEKLFF.

The chain is built from TRBV7-9 and TRBJ2-7, with D possibly being TRBD2 (6 bases). Trimming took off 8 bases at V and 3 bases at J, with 17 bases between the two ends. The germline gives CDR1 SEHNR, CDR2 FQNEAQ (reference sequence). The CDR3 is 14 residues long. CDR3 residues: CASSTLGGHYEQYF. The DNA for the CDR3 is TGTGCCAGCTCCACCCTCGGAGGGCACTACGAGCAGTACTTC.

In its sample, this clone was seen a few times. The chain combines TRBV11-3 with TRBJ2-1, with a possible D match to TRBD1 (6 bases). The ends were cut back, 3 bases at V and 9 bases at J, with 15 bases in the middle. CDR1 SGHNT and CDR2 YENEEA come from the germline V gene. CDR3 length: 14 residues. The CDR3 spells CASSFGRGDGEQFF. CDR3 nucleotides: TGTGCCAGCAGCTTTGGCAGGGGAGACGGTGAGCAGTTCTTC.

This sequence joins TRBV15 and TRBJ1-6, with no clear D. The ends were cut back, 1 base at V and 0 bases at J, with 10 bases in the middle. Germline V gives CDR1 LNHNV, CDR2 YYDKDF (reference sequence). The CDR3 has 17 amino acids. CDR3 DNA sequence: TGTGCCACCAGCAGAGGCACTTTGAGCTCCTATAATTCACCCCTCCACTTT. It encodes CATSRGTLSSYNSPLHF.

The V call is TRBV5-4, the J call TRBJ1-2; D is unresolved. The length of the CDR3 is 15 residues. V was clipped by 4 bases and J by 8 bases, with 21 bases between them. Germline loops: CDR1 SGHNT, CDR2 YYREEE (reference sequence). The CDR3 nucleotides read TGTGCCAGCAGCCCTCAGGTGCCCCAGCCAAGCGGCTACACCTTC. This translates into CASSPQVPQPSGYTF.

This rearrangement joins TRBV3-1 (or the pseudogene TRBV3-2) to TRBJ1-6; possible D gene TRBD1, 5 bases. Germline CDR1 and CDR2: LGHDT and YNNKEL (reference sequence). The CDR3 totals 14 residues. Trimming removed 2 bases at V and 8 bases at J, with 10 bases between. CDR3 sequence: CASSQNGGDSPLHF. Here the CDR3 DNA reads TGTGCCAGCAGCCAAAATGGAGGGGATTCACCCCTCCACTTT.

Concerning this clone itself: Other DNA sequences in the same sample also yield this CDR3. V gene TRBV27 combines with J gene TRBJ2-3; TRBD2 matches 9 bases. The germline V gene has CDR1 MNHEY and CDR2 SMNVEV (reference sequence). The CDR3 has 15 residues. J gave up 2 bases and V 2 bases, and 2 bases lay outside the gene matches. In DNA, the CDR3 is TGTGCCAGCAGTTTACTAGCGGGGTACACAGATACGCAGTATTTT. Protein: CASSLLAGYTDTQYF.

The chain combines TRBV5-1 with TRBJ1-4, with 8 bases matching TRBD1. CDR1 and CDR2 from the germline V gene are SGHRS and YFSETQ. With V trimmed by 1 base and J by 7 bases, 9 bases remained unmatched. The CDR3 is 16 residues long. The CDR3 DNA reads as TGCGCCAGCAGCTTGTTGCAGGGGGCCGGTGTTGAAAAACTGTTTTTT. Residues: CASSLLQGAGVEKLFF.

The V call is TRBV5-1, the J call TRBJ1-4; 8 nucleotides align to TRBD1. CDR3 length: 15 residues. Losses at the gene ends were 4 bases for V and 4 bases for J; bases not matched to a gene: 6. Germline CDR1 SGHRS, CDR2 YFSETQ. CDR3 coding DNA: TGCGCCAGCAGCCCGGGACAGGAGTATAATGAAAAACTGTTTTTT. The encoded protein is CASSPGQEYNEKLFF.

The chain combines TRBV14 with TRBJ1-4; D is undetermined. CDR1 is SGHDN and CDR2 is FVKESK in the germline V gene. This CDR3 contains 16 residues. Trimming removed 4 bases from V and 3 bases from J, with 15 bases in between. The CDR3 DNA follows: TGTGCCAGCAGCCGTAAGCGGGCAGCTTCTAATGAAAAACTGTTTTTT. The encoded protein is CASSRKRAASNEKLFF.

This chain joins TRBV15 and TRBJ1-5; D is undetermined. This CDR3 has 16 residues. The V gene's germline CDR1 is LNHNV and CDR2 YYDKDF (reference sequence). Trimming pared 1 base from V and 8 bases from J, leaving 18 bases between. CDR3 region: CATSRGAQRGSEPQHF. The CDR3 nucleotides read TGTGCCACCAGCAGAGGTGCACAGCGGGGTAGTGAGCCCCAGCATTTT.

This clone was recorded once. The rearrangement joins TRBV5-1 to TRBJ2-1; TRBD1 matches 9 bases. Per germline, CDR1 SGHRS and CDR2 YFSETQ. The CDR3 spans 15 residues. The junction had 5 bases not matched to a gene; V was cut back by 0 bases and J by 7 bases. DNA for the CDR3: TGCGCCAGCAGCTTGGTCTTAGGACAGGGGAATGAGCAGTTCTTC. Translated: CASSLVLGQGNEQFF.

V is TRBV5-6 and J is TRBJ1-3, with a weak D call TRBD1 (5 bases). Trimming removed 0 bases from V and 0 bases from J, with 7 bases in between. From germline, CDR1 is SGHDT and CDR2 YYEEEE. This CDR3 spans 15 amino acids. CDR3 protein: CASSLGQSSGNTIYF. In DNA form, the CDR3 reads TGTGCCAGCAGCTTGGGACAGAGCTCTGGAAACACCATATATTTT.

This chain connects TRBV6-2 or TRBV6-3 to TRBJ1-1; 8 bases fit TRBD1. CDR3 length equals 13 residues. J lost 8 bases, V lost 6 bases, and 8 bases had no gene match. Germline values: CDR1 MNHEY, CDR2 SVGEGT. CDR3 coding DNA: TGTGCCAGCAGCTCTTCCGGACAGGGCGAAGCTTTCTTT. It encodes CASSSSGQGEAFF.

This chain links TRBV7-2 with TRBJ2-1; TRBD2 might be the D (5 bases). V lost 2 bases and J lost 6, with 8 bases in between. Looked up from germline, CDR1 is SGHTA and CDR2 is FQGNSA. The CDR3 consists of 13 residues. The CDR3 bases are TGTGCCAGCAGCTTACCGACTACCAATGAGCAGTTCTTC. It is translated as CASSLPTTNEQFF.

The V and J genes are TRBV12-5 and TRBJ2-1, with 8 nucleotides matching TRBD2. The CDR3 loop spans 11 amino acids. Germline-derived CDR1 and CDR2 are LGHNT and FRNRAP. The V segment lost 10 bases and the J segment 16 bases; nucleotides outside the gene matches: 12. The CDR3 protein is CATGGAGGEFF. The CDR3 DNA is TGTGCTACCGGCGGGGCGGGGGGCGAATTCTTC.